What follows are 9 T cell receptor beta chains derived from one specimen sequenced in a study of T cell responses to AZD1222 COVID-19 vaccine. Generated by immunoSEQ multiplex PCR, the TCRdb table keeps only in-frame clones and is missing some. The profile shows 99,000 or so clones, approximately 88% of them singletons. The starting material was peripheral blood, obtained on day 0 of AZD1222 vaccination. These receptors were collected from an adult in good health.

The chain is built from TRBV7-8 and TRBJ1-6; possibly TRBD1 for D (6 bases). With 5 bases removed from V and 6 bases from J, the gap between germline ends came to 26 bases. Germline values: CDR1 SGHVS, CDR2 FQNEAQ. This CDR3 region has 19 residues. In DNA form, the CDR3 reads TGTGCCAGCAGCGCCCCGGCAGGGGTTCGGTCACGTTCTAATTCACCCCTCCACTTT. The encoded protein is CASSAPAGVRSRSNSPLHF.

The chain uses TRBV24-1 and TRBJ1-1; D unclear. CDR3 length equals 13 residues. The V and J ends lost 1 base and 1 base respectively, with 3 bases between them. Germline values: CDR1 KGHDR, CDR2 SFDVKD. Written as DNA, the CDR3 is TGTGCCACCAGTGATTTTGCGAACACTGAAGCTTTCTTT. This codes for CATSDFANTEAFF.

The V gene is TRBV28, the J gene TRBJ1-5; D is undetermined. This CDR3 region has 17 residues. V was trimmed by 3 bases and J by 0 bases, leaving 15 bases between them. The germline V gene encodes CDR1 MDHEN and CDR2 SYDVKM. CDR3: CASSLNSPPYSNQPQHF. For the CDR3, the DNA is TGTGCCAGCAGTTTGAATTCCCCACCATATAGCAATCAGCCCCAGCATTTT. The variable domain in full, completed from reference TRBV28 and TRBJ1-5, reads DVKVTQSSRYLVKRTGEKVFLECVQDMDHENMFWYRQDPGLGLRLIYFSYDVKMKEKGDIPEGYSVSREKKERFSLILESASTNQTSMYLCASSLNSPPYSNQPQHFGDGTRLSIL.

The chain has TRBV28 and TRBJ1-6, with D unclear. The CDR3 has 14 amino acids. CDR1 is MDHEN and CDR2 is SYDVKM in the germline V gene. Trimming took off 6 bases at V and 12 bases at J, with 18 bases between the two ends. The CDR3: CASSNERAIKPLHF. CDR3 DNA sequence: TGTGCCAGCAGCAACGAACGGGCCATTAAACCCCTCCACTTT.

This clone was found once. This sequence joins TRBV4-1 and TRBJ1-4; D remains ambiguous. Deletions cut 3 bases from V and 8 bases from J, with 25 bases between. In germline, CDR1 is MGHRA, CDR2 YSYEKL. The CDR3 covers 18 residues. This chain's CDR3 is CASSQPPYERWSWEKLFF. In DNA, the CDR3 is TGCGCCAGCAGCCAGCCCCCCTACGAACGATGGTCGTGGGAAAAACTGTTTTTT.

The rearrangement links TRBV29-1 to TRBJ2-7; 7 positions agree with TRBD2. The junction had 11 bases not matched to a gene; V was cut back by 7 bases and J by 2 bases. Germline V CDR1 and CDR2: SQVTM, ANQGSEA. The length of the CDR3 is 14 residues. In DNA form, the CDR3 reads TGCAGCGGGCAACCGGGACTACTCCCCTACGAGCAGTACTTC. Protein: CSGQPGLLPYEQYF.

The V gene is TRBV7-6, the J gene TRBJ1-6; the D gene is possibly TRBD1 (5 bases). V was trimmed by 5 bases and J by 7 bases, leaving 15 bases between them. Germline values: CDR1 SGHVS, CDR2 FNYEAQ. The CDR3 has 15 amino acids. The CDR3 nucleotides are TGTGCCAGCAGCCAGGCGGAAAGGGGAAATTCACCCCTCCACTTT. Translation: CASSQAERGNSPLHF.

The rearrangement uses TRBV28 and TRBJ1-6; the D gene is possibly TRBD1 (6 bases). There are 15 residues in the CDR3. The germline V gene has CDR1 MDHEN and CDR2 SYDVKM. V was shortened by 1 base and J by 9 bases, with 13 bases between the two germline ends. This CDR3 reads CASSLFPRGASPLHF. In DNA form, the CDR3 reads TGTGCCAGCAGTTTATTTCCCAGGGGCGCTTCACCCCTCCACTTT.

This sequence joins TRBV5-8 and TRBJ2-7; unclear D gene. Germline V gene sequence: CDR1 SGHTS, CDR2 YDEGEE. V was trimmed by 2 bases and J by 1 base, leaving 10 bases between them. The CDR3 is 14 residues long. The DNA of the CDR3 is TGTGCCAGCAGCTTTCGACGGGTATCCTACGAGCAGTACTTC. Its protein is CASSFRRVSYEQYF.